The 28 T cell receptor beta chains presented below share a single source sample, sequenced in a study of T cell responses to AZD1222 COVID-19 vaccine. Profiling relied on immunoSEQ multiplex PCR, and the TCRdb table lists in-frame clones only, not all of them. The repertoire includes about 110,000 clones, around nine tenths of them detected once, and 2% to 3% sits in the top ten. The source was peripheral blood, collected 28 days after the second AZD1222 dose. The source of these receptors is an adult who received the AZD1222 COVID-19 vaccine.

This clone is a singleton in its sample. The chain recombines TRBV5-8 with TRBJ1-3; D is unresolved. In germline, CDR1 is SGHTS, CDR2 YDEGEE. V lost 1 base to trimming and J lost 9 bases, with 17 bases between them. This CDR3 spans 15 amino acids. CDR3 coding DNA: TGTGCCAGCAGCTTGAGCTGGACGTTAACAAGCACCATATATTTT. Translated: CASSLSWTLTSTIYF. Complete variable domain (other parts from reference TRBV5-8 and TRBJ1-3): EAGVTQSPTHLIKTRGQQATLRCSPISGHTSVYWYQQALGLGLQFLLWYDEGEERNRGNFPPRFSGRQFPNYSSELNVNALELEDSALYLCASSLSWTLTSTIYFGEGSWLTVV.

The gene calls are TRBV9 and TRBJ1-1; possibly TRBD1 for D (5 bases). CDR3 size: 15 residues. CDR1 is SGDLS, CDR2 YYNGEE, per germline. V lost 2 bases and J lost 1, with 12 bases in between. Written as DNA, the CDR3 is TGTGCCAGCAGCGTCCGTCAGGGCTGGAACACTGAAGCTTTCTTT. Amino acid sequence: CASSVRQGWNTEAFF.

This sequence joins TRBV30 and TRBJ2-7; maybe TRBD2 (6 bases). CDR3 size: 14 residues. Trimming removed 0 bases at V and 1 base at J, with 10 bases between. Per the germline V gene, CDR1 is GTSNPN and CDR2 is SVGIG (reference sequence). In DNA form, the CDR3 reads TGTGCCTGGAGTGTGCTAGCGTATTCCTACGAGCAGTACTTC. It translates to CAWSVLAYSYEQYF.

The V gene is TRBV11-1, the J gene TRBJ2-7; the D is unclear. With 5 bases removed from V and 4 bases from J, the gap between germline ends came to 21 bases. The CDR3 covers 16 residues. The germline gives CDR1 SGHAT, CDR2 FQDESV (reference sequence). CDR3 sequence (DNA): TGTGCCAGCAGCCGAGACATCTTACTCAGATCTTACGAGCAGTACTTC. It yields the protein CASSRDILLRSYEQYF. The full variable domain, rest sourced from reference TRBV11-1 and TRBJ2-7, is EAEVAQSPRYKITEKSQAVAFWCDPISGHATLYWYRQILGQGPELLVQFQDESVVDDSQLPKDRFSAERLKGVDSTLKIQPAELGDSAMYLCASSRDILLRSYEQYFGPGTRLTVT.

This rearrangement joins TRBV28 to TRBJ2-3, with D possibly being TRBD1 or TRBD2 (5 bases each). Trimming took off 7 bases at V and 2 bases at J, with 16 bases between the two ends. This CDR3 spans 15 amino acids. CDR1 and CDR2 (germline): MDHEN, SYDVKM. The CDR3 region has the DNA TGTGCCAGCAATTCCGGGGACGGCCACACAGATACGCAGTATTTT. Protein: CASNSGDGHTDTQYF.

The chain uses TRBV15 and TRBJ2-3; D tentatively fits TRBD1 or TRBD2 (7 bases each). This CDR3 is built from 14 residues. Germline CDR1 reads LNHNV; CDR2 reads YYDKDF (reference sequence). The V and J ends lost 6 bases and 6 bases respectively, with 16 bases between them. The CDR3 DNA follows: TGTGCCACCAGAGCGGGACAGCTTCACGATACGCAGTATTTT. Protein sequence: CATRAGQLHDTQYF.

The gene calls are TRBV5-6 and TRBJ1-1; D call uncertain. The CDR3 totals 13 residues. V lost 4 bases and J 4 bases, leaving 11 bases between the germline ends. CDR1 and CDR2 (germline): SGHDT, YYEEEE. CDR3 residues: CASSGGFATEAFF. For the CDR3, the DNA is TGTGCCAGCAGCGGTGGGTTTGCCACTGAAGCTTTCTTT. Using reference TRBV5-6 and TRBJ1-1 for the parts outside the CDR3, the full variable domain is DAGVTQSPTHLIKTRGQQVTLRCSPKSGHDTVSWYQQALGQGPQFIFQYYEEEERQRGNFPDRFSGHQFPNYSSELNVNALLLGDSALYLCASSGGFATEAFFGQGTRLTVV.

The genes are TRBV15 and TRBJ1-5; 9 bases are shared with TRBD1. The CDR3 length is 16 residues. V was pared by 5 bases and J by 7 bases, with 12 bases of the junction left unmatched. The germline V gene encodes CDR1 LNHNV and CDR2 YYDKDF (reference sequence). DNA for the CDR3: TGTGCCACCAGCGATTTAATACAGGGGGCAGGGCAGCCCCAGCATTTT. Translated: CATSDLIQGAGQPQHF.

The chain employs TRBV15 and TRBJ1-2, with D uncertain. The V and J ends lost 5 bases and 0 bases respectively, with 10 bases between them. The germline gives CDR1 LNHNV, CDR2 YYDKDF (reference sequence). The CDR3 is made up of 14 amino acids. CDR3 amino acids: CATSRDHANYGYTF. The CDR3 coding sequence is TGTGCCACCAGCCGGGATCATGCTAACTATGGCTACACCTTC.

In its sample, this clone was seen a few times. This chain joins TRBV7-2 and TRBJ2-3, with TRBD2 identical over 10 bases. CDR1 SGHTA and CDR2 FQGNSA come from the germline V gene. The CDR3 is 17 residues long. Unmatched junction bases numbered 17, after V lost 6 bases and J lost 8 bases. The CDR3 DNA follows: TGTGCCAGCAGTCATCCGCGGGCTAGCGGGAGTTGGGGTACGCAGTATTTT. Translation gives CASSHPRASGSWGTQYF. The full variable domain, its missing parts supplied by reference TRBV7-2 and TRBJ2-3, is GAGVSQSPSNKVTEKGKDVELRCDPISGHTALYWYRQSLGQGLEFLIYFQGNSAPDKSGLPSDRFSAERTGGSVSTLTIQRTQQEDSAVYLCASSHPRASGSWGTQYFGPGTRLTVL.

The CDR3 DNA reads as TGTGCCAGCAGTTTATTAGGCGGGTCGAACACCGGGGAGCTGTTTTTT. Protein sequence: CASSLLGGSNTGELFF. This rearrangement joins TRBV28 to TRBJ2-2, with a tentative D call TRBD2 (5 bases). Per germline, CDR1 MDHEN and CDR2 SYDVKM. This CDR3 contains 16 residues. Trimming took 1 base from V and 0 from J, leaving 9 bases between them.

The CDR3 nucleotides are TGTGCCAGCAGCCTCTATAGGACTAATGAAAAACTGTTTTTT. Translated: CASSLYRTNEKLFF. The chain couples TRBV6-5 to TRBJ1-4; D remains ambiguous. CDR3 length: 14 residues. Trimming stripped 6 bases from V and 2 bases from J, with 10 bases between. Germline lookup yields CDR1 MNHEY and CDR2 SVGAGI.

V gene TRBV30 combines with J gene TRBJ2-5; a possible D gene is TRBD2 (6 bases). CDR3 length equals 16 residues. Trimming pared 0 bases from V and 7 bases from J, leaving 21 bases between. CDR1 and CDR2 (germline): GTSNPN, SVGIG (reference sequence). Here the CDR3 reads CAWSVAPTSSSGTQYF. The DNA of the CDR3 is TGTGCCTGGAGTGTAGCTCCTACTAGCAGCTCAGGGACCCAGTACTTC.

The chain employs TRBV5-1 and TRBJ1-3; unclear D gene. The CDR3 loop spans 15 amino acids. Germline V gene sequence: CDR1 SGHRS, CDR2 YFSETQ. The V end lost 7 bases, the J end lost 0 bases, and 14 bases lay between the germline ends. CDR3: CASPLRHISGNTIYF. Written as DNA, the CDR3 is TGCGCCAGCCCGTTGCGCCACATCTCTGGAAACACCATATATTTT.

CDR3 residues: CASSQEAGTAGLEQYF. Here the CDR3 DNA reads TGTGCCAGCAGCCAAGAGGCCGGGACCGCGGGGCTCGAGCAGTACTTC. V usage is TRBV9 and J usage is TRBJ2-7; tentatively, D is TRBD2 (6 bases). Trimming removed 4 bases from V and 6 bases from J, with 23 bases in between. This CDR3 region has 16 residues. Germline-derived CDR1 and CDR2 are SGDLS and YYNGEE.

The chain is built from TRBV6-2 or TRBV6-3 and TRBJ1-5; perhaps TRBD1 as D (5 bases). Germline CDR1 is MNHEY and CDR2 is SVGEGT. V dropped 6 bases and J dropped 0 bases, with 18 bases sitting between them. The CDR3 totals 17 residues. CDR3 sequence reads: CASSPGHNLYSNQPQHF. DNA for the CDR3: TGTGCCAGCAGCCCCGGACATAACCTCTATAGCAATCAGCCCCAGCATTTT.

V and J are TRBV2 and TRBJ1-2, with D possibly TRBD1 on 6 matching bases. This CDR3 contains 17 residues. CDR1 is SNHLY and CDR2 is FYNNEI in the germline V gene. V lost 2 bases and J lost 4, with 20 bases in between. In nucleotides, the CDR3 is TGTGCCAGCAGTGAATCGCTAGACGATCAGGGGCCCTATGGCTACACCTTC. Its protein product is CASSESLDDQGPYGYTF.

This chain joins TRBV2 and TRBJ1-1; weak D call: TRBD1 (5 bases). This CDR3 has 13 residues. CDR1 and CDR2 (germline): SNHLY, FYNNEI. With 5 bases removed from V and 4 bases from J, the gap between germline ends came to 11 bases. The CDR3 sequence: CASSQRGITEAFF. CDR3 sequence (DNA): TGTGCCAGCAGTCAGAGGGGTATCACTGAAGCTTTCTTT.

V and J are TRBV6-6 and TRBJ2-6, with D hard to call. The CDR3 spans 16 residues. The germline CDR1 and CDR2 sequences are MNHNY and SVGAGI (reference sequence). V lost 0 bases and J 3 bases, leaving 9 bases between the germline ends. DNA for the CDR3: TGTGCCAGCAGTTACTCGTCGCCGAGTGGGGCCAACGTCCTGACTTTC. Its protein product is CASSYSSPSGANVLTF.

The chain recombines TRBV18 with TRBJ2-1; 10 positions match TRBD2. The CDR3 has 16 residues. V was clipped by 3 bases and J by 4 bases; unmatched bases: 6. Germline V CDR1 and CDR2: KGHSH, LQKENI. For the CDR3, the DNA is TGTGCCAGCTCACCGCAACTAGCGGGAACTTACAATGAGCAGTTCTTC. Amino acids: CASSPQLAGTYNEQFF. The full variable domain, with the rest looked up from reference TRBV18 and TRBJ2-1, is NAGVMQNPRHLVRRRGQEARLRCSPMKGHSHVYWYRQLPEEGLKFMVYLQKENIIDESGMPKERFSAEFPKEGPSILRIQQVVRGDSAAYFCASSPQLAGTYNEQFFGPGTRLTVL.

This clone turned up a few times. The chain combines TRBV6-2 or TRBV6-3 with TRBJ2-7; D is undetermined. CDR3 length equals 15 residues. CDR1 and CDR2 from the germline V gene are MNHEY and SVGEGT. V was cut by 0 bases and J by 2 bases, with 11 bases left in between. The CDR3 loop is CASSYSRGAAYEQYF. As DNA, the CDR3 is TGTGCCAGCAGTTACTCGAGAGGAGCCGCCTACGAGCAGTACTTC.

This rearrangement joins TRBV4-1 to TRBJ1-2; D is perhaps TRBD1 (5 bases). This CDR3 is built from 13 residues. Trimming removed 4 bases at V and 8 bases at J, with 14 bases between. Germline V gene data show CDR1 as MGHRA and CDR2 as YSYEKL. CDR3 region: CASSLGTNSGYTF. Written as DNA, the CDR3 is TGCGCCAGCAGCCTGGGGACGAACTCCGGCTACACCTTC.

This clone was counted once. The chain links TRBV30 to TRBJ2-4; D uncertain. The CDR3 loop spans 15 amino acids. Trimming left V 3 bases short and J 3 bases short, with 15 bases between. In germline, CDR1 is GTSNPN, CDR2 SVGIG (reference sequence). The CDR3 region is CAWRKTSNGKNIQYF. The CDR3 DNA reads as TGTGCCTGGAGAAAGACTTCTAATGGCAAAAACATTCAGTACTTC.

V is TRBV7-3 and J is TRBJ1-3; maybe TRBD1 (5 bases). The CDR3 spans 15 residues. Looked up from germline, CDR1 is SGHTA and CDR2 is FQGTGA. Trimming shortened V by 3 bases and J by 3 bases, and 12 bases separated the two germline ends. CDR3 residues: CASSFTGGYGNTIYF. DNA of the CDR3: TGTGCCAGCAGCTTTACTGGGGGATATGGAAACACCATATATTTT. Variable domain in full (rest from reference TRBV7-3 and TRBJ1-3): GAGVSQTPSNKVTEKGKYVELRCDPISGHTALYWYRQSLGQGPEFLIYFQGTGAADDSGLPNDRFFAVRPEGSVSTLKIQRTERGDSAVYLCASSFTGGYGNTIYFGEGSWLTVV.

The CDR3 protein is CAWAKGLAGSTDTQYF. CDR3 coding DNA: TGTGCCTGGGCGAAGGGACTAGCGGGGAGCACAGATACGCAGTATTTT. This chain connects TRBV30 to TRBJ2-3, with 13 positions matching TRBD2. Germline V lookup: CDR1 GTSNPN, CDR2 SVGIG (reference sequence). The CDR3 sequence is 16 residues long. V shed 5 bases, J shed 0 bases, and the junction held 5 bases outside the gene matches.

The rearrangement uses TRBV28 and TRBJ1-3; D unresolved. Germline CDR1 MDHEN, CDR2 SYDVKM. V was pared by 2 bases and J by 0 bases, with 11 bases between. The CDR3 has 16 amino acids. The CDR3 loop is CASSLRSAYSGNTIYF. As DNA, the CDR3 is TGTGCCAGCAGTTTACGGAGCGCCTACTCTGGAAACACCATATATTTT.

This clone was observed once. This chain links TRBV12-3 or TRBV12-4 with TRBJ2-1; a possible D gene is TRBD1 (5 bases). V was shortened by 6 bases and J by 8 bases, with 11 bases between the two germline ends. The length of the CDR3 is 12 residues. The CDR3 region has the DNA TGTGCCAGCAGCCTTGACAGTTATGAGCAGTTCTTC. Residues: CASSLDSYEQFF.

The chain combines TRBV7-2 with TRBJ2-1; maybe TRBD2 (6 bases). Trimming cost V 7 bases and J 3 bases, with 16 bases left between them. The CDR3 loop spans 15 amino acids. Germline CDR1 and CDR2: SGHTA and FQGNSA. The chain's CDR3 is CASNLKSGSYNEQFF. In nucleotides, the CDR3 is TGTGCCAGCAACCTTAAGTCCGGGAGCTACAATGAGCAGTTCTTC.